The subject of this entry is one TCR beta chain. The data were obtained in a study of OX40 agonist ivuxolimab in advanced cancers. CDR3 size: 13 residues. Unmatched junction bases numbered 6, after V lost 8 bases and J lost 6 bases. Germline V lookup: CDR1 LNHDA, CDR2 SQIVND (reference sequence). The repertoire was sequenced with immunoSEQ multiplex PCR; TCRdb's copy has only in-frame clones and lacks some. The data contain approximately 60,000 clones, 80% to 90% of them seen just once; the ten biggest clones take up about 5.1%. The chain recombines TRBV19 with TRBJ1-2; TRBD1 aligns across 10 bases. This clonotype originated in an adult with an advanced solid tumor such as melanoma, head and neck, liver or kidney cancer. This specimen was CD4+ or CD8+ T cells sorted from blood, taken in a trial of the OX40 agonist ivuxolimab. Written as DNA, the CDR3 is TGTGCCAGTTCAGACAGGGGGCTAAATGGCTACACCTTC. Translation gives CASSDRGLNGYTF.